This T cell receptor (beta chain) appears in the sequencing data of a study of resident and recirculating memory T cells in vitiligo. Findings and caveats of the study: Different lesions suggested infiltration by different T cell clones.

No patient showed confetti depigmentation, a clinical sign of active disease. The CDR3 totals 15 residues. Trimming removed 3 bases from V and 5 bases from J; junction bases left unmatched: 4. Germline-derived CDR1 and CDR2 are MDHEN and SYDVKM. Assay: immunoSEQ multiplex PCR; the TCRdb copy retains only in-frame clones and omits some. The sample includes 75,000 to 85,000 clones, about 90% of them seen just once. On this clone: Its antigen is still unknown. Other DNA sequences within the sample encode an identical CDR3.

The chain uses TRBV28 and TRBJ2-5; 12 bases map to TRBD2. Sequencing was done on a sample of blood. The clonotype was recovered from a male donor with vitiligo. CDR3 bases: TGTGCCAGCAGTTTCCTTCTAGCGGGAGGGGAGACCCAGTACTTC. Translation: CASSFLLAGGETQYF. Filled out from reference TRBV28 and TRBJ2-5, the complete variable domain reads DVKVTQSSRYLVKRTGEKVFLECVQDMDHENMFWYRQDPGLGLRLIYFSYDVKMKEKGDIPEGYSVSREKKERFSLILESASTNQTSMYLCASSFLLAGGETQYFGPGTRLLVL.